These 29 T cell receptor beta chains originate from one sample sequenced in a study of cytomegalovirus exposure and HLA in healthy donors. PCR amplification relied on 60 Vbeta primers (plus 13 Jbeta primers). The protocol was immunoSEQ multiplex PCR, while the TCRdb copy is restricted to in-frame clones and leaves out a portion. The table shows 100,000 or so clones, with more than 70% occurring only once. Sequencing input: PBMCs. These receptors all stem from a man aged 30 to 39 in good health and CMV-seronegative.

The rearrangement links TRBV7-6 to TRBJ2-5, with D uncertain. Germline loops: CDR1 SGHVS, CDR2 FNYEAQ. This CDR3 spans 15 amino acids. The V and J ends lost 0 bases and 2 bases respectively, with 10 bases between them. The DNA for the CDR3 is TGTGCCAGCAGCTTAGCGTCCGAGACACAAGAGACCCAGTACTTC. Translating it yields CASSLASETQETQYF. The full variable domain, with the rest looked up from reference TRBV7-6 and TRBJ2-5, is GAGVSQSPRYKVTKRGQDVALRCDPISGHVSLYWYRQALGQGPEFLTYFNYEAQQDKSGLPNDRFSAERPEGSISTLTIQRTEQRDSAMYRCASSLASETQETQYFGPGTRLLVL.

The rearrangement uses TRBV7-2 and TRBJ1-1, with D uncertain. The germline V gene encodes CDR1 SGHTA and CDR2 FQGNSA. This CDR3 is 11 amino acids long. Trimming removed 8 bases from V and 5 bases from J, with 9 bases in between. The CDR3 is CASVEATEAFF. CDR3 coding DNA: TGTGCCAGCGTGGAGGCGACTGAAGCTTTCTTT. Filled out from reference TRBV7-2 and TRBJ1-1, the complete variable domain reads GAGVSQSPSNKVTEKGKDVELRCDPISGHTALYWYRQSLGQGLEFLIYFQGNSAPDKSGLPSDRFSAERTGGSVSTLTIQRTQQEDSAVYLCASVEATEAFFGQGTRLTVV.

This clone was found a few times. The V call is TRBV30, the J call TRBJ1-4, with 8 bases that match TRBD1. With V trimmed by 3 bases and J by 6 bases, 12 bases remained unmatched. The CDR3 is 16 residues long. From germline, CDR1 is GTSNPN and CDR2 SVGIG (reference sequence). CDR3 protein: CAWREGTQGGYEKLFF. Here the CDR3 DNA reads TGTGCCTGGAGGGAGGGGACACAGGGGGGGTATGAAAAACTGTTTTTT.

The chain employs TRBV30 and TRBJ1-4; D possibly corresponds to TRBD1 (5 bases). The length of the CDR3 is 14 residues. Trimming left V 1 base short and J 8 bases short, with 14 bases between. Germline loops: CDR1 GTSNPN, CDR2 SVGIG (reference sequence). Here the CDR3 DNA reads TGTGCCTGGAGTGGTGTGCAGGGAGGAGAAAAACTGTTTTTT. Translating it yields CAWSGVQGGEKLFF.

The chain carries TRBV7-2 and TRBJ2-5; D possibly corresponds to TRBD2 (5 bases). With 5 bases removed from V and 5 bases from J, the gap between germline ends came to 18 bases. This CDR3 has 15 amino acids. From germline, CDR1 is SGHTA and CDR2 FQGNSA. CDR3 in amino acids: CASSVRPRTGETQYF. The CDR3 region has the DNA TGTGCCAGCAGCGTGAGACCTCGAACGGGGGAGACCCAGTACTTC.

The V call is TRBV30, the J call TRBJ1-5; a weak D match, TRBD1 (5 bases). From germline, CDR1 is GTSNPN and CDR2 SVGIG (reference sequence). Between the trimmed V and J ends, which lost 2 bases and 0 bases, there was a span of 20 bases. This CDR3 comprises 18 residues. This CDR3 is CAWSRGRDYLYSNQPQHF. As DNA, the CDR3 is TGTGCCTGGAGTAGGGGCAGGGATTACTTATATAGCAATCAGCCCCAGCATTTT.

The chain carries TRBV28 and TRBJ2-1, with a possible D match to TRBD1 (5 bases). Germline V gene lookup returns CDR1 MDHEN and CDR2 SYDVKM. The CDR3 consists of 16 residues. V shed 5 bases and J shed 1 base, with 15 bases lying between them. CDR3 nucleotides: TGTGCCAGCAGTAAGGGCAGGGCTAATTCCTACAATGAGCAGTTCTTC. It specifies CASSKGRANSYNEQFF.

The rearrangement uses TRBV6-5 and TRBJ1-4; 12 bases map to TRBD1. This CDR3 has 15 residues. Germline V gene sequence: CDR1 MNHEY, CDR2 SVGAGI. Trimming removed 10 bases from V and 8 bases from J; junction bases left unmatched: 11. The CDR3 nucleotides are TGTGCCACCAGGGACAGGGGGCTATTGGGCGAAAAACTGTTTTTT. Its protein is CATRDRGLLGEKLFF.

This chain uses TRBV15 with TRBJ2-1, with a weak D call TRBD2 (6 bases). CDR1 and CDR2 (germline): LNHNV, YYDKDF (reference sequence). V was trimmed by 0 bases and J by 7 bases, leaving 10 bases between them. The length of the CDR3 is 14 residues. This CDR3 is CATSRDGTYNEQFF. CDR3 nucleotide sequence: TGTGCCACCAGCAGAGATGGGACTTATAATGAGCAGTTCTTC.

J is TRBJ1-1 and V is TRBV11-2; 10 nucleotides line up with TRBD1. With 4 bases clipped from V and 11 bases from J, the junction kept 10 bases outside the gene matches. The CDR3 consists of 14 residues. Germline lookup yields CDR1 SGHAT and CDR2 FQNNGV. The chain's CDR3 is CASSWGQGKFQAFF. In DNA, the CDR3 is TGTGCCAGCAGCTGGGGACAGGGGAAGTTTCAGGCTTTCTTT.

This chain joins TRBV27 and TRBJ2-7, with no clear D. Germline V gives CDR1 MNHEY, CDR2 SMNVEV (reference sequence). The ends were cut back, 3 bases at V and 4 bases at J, with 13 bases in the middle. This CDR3 has 14 residues. The chain's CDR3 is CASSFGPPEYEQYF. In DNA, the CDR3 is TGTGCCAGCAGTTTTGGGCCTCCGGAATACGAGCAGTACTTC.

This sequence joins TRBV9 and TRBJ2-3, with D tentatively TRBD2 (5 bases). With 4 bases removed from V and 6 bases from J, the gap between germline ends came to 15 bases. CDR3 length: 14 amino acids. In germline, CDR1 is SGDLS, CDR2 YYNGEE. CDR3 sequence: CASSPRTQQDTQYF. CDR3 bases: TGTGCCAGCAGCCCCCGGACTCAGCAGGATACGCAGTATTTT.

A single count supports this clone. This chain uses TRBV25-1 with TRBJ1-3; 7 bases agree with TRBD1. V lost 10 bases, J lost 0 bases, and 6 bases stayed unmatched. Germline V gene data show CDR1 as MGHDK and CDR2 as SYGVNS. This CDR3 has 14 amino acids. CDR3 DNA sequence: TGTGCCACCACCGGGACAGTCTCTGGAAACACCATATATTTT. Amino acid sequence: CATTGTVSGNTIYF.

The chain is built from TRBV6-5 and TRBJ1-2; D remains ambiguous. Germline V CDR1 and CDR2: MNHEY, SVGAGI. V was clipped by 5 bases and J by 0 bases, with 7 bases between them. The CDR3 length is 13 residues. CDR3 region: CASSRGTNYGYTF. The CDR3 DNA is TGTGCCAGCAGTAGAGGGACTAACTATGGCTACACCTTC.

The CDR3 loop is CASSFERNYEQYF. DNA for the CDR3: TGTGCCAGCAGCTTCGAGAGAAACTACGAGCAGTACTTC. The V and J genes are TRBV11-1 and TRBJ2-7; no clear D gene. The CDR3 length is 13 residues. The V gene lost 3 bases and the J gene lost 3 bases, with 9 bases spanning the gap. CDR1 is SGHAT, CDR2 FQDESV, per germline (reference sequence).

The CDR3 coding sequence is TGTGCCAGCAACCCGGGACAGACTAGCAATCAGCCCCAGCATTTT. As protein: CASNPGQTSNQPQHF. The chain is built from TRBV5-8 and TRBJ1-5; 7 nucleotides align to TRBD1. J gave up 0 bases and V 6 bases, and 6 bases lay outside the gene matches. CDR3 length equals 15 residues. Looked up from germline, CDR1 is SGHTS and CDR2 is YDEGEE.

This clone was observed once. V is TRBV10-3 and J is TRBJ2-7, with TRBD2 as a possible D gene (6 bases). Germline V gene lookup returns CDR1 ENHRY and CDR2 SYGVKD. Deletions cut 6 bases from V and 0 bases from J, with 15 bases between. The CDR3 spans 15 residues. CDR3 in amino acids: CAIRGGGGDSYEQYF. The CDR3 DNA reads as TGTGCCATCAGGGGGGGAGGCGGGGACTCCTACGAGCAGTACTTC.

The rearrangement joins TRBV4-2 to TRBJ2-7, with D possibly TRBD2 on 6 matching bases. The germline CDR1 and CDR2 sequences are LGHNA and YNFKEQ. V shed 3 bases and J shed 1 base, with 10 bases lying between them. The CDR3 is 14 amino acids. CDR3 residues: CASSHPSASYEQYF. For the CDR3, the DNA is TGTGCCAGCAGCCACCCTAGCGCGTCCTACGAGCAGTACTTC.

The gene calls are TRBV29-1 and TRBJ1-1; tentatively, D is TRBD1 (6 bases). The CDR3 loop spans 14 amino acids. Trimming shortened V by 6 bases and J by 1 base, and 15 bases separated the two germline ends. In germline, CDR1 is SQVTM, CDR2 ANQGSEA. The CDR3 region has the DNA TGCAGCGTAAGAGGGGGAGTTCGGAACACTGAAGCTTTCTTT. Protein product: CSVRGGVRNTEAFF.

In its sample, this clone was seen a few times. This chain uses TRBV6-4 with TRBJ2-1, with TRBD1 as a possible D gene (6 bases). Between the trimmed V and J ends, which lost 2 bases and 5 bases, there was a span of 7 bases. This CDR3 contains 13 residues. Germline values: CDR1 MRHNA, CDR2 SNTAGT. CDR3 sequence reads: CASSDGTNNEQFF. The CDR3 nucleotides read TGTGCCAGCAGTGACGGGACAAACAATGAGCAGTTCTTC.

The table lists this clone with a count of one. The V gene is TRBV5-1, the J gene TRBJ2-2; D may be TRBD1 (6 bases). The germline CDR1 and CDR2 sequences are SGHRS and YFSETQ. V was trimmed by 6 bases and J by 5 bases, leaving 17 bases between them. The CDR3 is 15 residues long. The CDR3 is CASIGQGSGTGELFF. The CDR3 DNA reads as TGCGCCAGCATAGGCCAGGGGTCGGGAACCGGGGAGCTGTTTTTT. Full variable domain (missing parts from reference TRBV5-1 and TRBJ2-2): KAGVTQTPRYLIKTRGQQVTLSCSPISGHRSVSWYQQTPGQGLQFLFEYFSETQRNKGNFPGRFSGRQFSNSRSEMNVSTLELGDSALYLCASIGQGSGTGELFFGEGSRLTVL.

The genes are TRBV5-8 and TRBJ2-3, with D uncertain. V was trimmed by 0 bases and J by 0 bases, leaving 8 bases between them. CDR3 length: 15 residues. Germline V gives CDR1 SGHTS, CDR2 YDEGEE. The CDR3 bases are TGTGCCAGCAGCTTGGTGCCCGGGAGCACAGATACGCAGTATTTT. Its protein is CASSLVPGSTDTQYF.

The chain uses TRBV11-2 and TRBJ2-1; D remains ambiguous. The germline gives CDR1 SGHAT, CDR2 FQNNGV. The V gene lost 3 bases and the J gene lost 8 bases, with 8 bases spanning the gap. The CDR3 length is 12 residues. CDR3 region: CASSLERDEQFF. In DNA form, the CDR3 reads TGTGCCAGCAGCTTGGAGAGAGATGAGCAGTTCTTC.

The chain joins TRBV2 to TRBJ2-3; TRBD2 aligns across 13 bases. Germline lookup yields CDR1 SNHLY and CDR2 FYNNEI. The CDR3 consists of 15 residues. With V trimmed by 5 bases and J by 3 bases, 2 bases remained unmatched. The CDR3 region is CASSRTSGRTDTQYF. In DNA, the CDR3 is TGTGCCAGCAGTCGGACTAGCGGGAGAACAGATACGCAGTATTTT.

For this clone: The sample contains more than one DNA sequence encoding this CDR3. The gene calls are TRBV9 and TRBJ2-7; TRBD2 aligns across 8 bases. Trimming at V came to 5 bases and at J to 3 bases, leaving 10 bases not matched to a gene. Looked up from germline, CDR1 is SGDLS and CDR2 is YYNGEE. The CDR3 runs 15 residues. CDR3 sequence reads: CASSVGSAGGYEQYF. CDR3 DNA sequence: TGTGCCAGCAGTGTCGGCTCGGCGGGAGGCTACGAGCAGTACTTC.

The chain joins TRBV18 to TRBJ1-1; D perhaps matches TRBD1 (5 bases). Germline CDR1 and CDR2: KGHSH and LQKENI. V lost 0 bases and J lost 1, with 9 bases in between. The CDR3 totals 15 residues. CDR3 DNA: TGTGCCAGCTCACCACCTAGCACAGGGAACACTGAAGCTTTCTTT. Protein: CASSPPSTGNTEAFF.

The gene calls are TRBV18 and TRBJ2-2; tentative D call: TRBD2 (6 bases). Germline V gene lookup returns CDR1 KGHSH and CDR2 LQKENI. V shed 1 base and J shed 1 base, with 13 bases lying between them. The CDR3 spans 17 residues. The CDR3 DNA reads TGTGCCAGCTCACCACGACCACCCGGGGGGAACACCGGGGAGCTGTTTTTT. This sequence encodes CASSPRPPGGNTGELFF.

The rearrangement uses TRBV7-9 and TRBJ1-2, with 7 bases identical to TRBD1. V gave up 4 bases and J gave up 8 bases; unmatched junction bases: 10. Germline assignment: CDR1 SEHNR and CDR2 FQNEAQ (reference sequence). The CDR3 has 14 residues. The chain's CDR3 is CASSSGTDVGGYTF. CDR3 DNA sequence: TGTGCCAGCAGCTCCGGGACAGACGTCGGCGGCTACACCTTC.

The chain combines TRBV5-1 with TRBJ2-5; D is undetermined. V was pared by 0 bases and J by 1 base, with 7 bases between. The CDR3 has 14 residues. The germline gives CDR1 SGHRS, CDR2 YFSETQ. The DNA of the CDR3 is TGCGCCAGCAGCTTGGTGGGCAGCCAAGAGACCCAGTACTTC. The encoded protein is CASSLVGSQETQYF.